The sequence of this TCR beta chain was determined in a study of cytomegalovirus exposure and HLA in healthy donors. The PCR was carried out with 60 Vbeta primers and 13 Jbeta primers. Here immunoSEQ multiplex PCR was the method, and the copy in TCRdb shows in-frame clones only, minus some. The sample has 150,000 to 180,000 clones, roughly 77% seen once; the top ten hold around 7.2%. Study observations and caveats: The authors listed 180 or so TCR beta chains as cytomegalovirus-associated. Reports state that TCR beta sequences accurately predicted most subjects' HLA-A and HLA-B alleles. A later analysis found most CMV-associated TCR beta chains apparently HLA-restricted.

On this clone itself: Its antigen is currently unknown.

The sample consisted of PBMCs. This receptor was obtained from a man aged 25-40 years in good health and CMV-seropositive.

The CDR3 loop reads CASSLGTGTFQPQHF. CDR3 bases: TGTGCCAGCAGCTTGGGGACAGGGACGTTTCAGCCCCAGCATTTT. The rearrangement uses TRBV7-9 and TRBJ1-5; 9 bases are a match to TRBD1. Germline V CDR1 and CDR2: SEHNR, FQNEAQ (reference sequence). Losses at the gene ends were 3 bases for V and 6 bases for J; bases not matched to a gene: 6. The CDR3 has 15 residues.